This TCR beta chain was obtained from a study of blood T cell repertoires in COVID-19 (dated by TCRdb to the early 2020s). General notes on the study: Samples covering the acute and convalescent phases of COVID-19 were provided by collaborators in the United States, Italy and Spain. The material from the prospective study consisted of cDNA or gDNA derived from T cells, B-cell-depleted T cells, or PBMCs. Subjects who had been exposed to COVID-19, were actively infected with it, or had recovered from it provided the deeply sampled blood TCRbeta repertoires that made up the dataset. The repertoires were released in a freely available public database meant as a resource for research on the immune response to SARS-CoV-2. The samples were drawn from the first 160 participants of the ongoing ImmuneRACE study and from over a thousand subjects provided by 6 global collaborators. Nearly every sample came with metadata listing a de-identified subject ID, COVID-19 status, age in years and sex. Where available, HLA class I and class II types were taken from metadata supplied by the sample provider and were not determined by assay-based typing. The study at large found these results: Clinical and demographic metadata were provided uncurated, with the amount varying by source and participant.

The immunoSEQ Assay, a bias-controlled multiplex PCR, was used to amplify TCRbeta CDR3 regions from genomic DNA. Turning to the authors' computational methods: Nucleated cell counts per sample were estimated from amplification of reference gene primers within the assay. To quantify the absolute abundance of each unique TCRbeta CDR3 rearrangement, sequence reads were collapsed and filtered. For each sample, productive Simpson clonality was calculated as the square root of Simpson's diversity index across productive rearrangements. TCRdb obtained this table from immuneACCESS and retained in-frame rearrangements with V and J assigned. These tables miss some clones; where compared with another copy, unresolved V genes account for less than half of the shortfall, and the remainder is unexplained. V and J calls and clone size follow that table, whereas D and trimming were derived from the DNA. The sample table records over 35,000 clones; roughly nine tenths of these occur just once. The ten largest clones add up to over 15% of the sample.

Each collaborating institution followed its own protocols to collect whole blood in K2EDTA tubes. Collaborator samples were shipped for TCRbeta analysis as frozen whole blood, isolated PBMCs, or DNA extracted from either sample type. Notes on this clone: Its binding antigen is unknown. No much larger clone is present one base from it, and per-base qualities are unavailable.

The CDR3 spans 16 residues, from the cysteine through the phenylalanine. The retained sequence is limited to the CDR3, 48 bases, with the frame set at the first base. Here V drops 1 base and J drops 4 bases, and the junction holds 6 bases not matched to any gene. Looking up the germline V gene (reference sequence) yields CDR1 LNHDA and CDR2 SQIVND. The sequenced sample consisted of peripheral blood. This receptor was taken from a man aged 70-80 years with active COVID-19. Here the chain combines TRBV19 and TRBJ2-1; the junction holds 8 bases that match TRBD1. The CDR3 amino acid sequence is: CASSIVSGQGYNEQFF. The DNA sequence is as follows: TGTGCCAGTAGTATAGTATCAGGACAGGGTTACAATGAGCAGTTCTTC.